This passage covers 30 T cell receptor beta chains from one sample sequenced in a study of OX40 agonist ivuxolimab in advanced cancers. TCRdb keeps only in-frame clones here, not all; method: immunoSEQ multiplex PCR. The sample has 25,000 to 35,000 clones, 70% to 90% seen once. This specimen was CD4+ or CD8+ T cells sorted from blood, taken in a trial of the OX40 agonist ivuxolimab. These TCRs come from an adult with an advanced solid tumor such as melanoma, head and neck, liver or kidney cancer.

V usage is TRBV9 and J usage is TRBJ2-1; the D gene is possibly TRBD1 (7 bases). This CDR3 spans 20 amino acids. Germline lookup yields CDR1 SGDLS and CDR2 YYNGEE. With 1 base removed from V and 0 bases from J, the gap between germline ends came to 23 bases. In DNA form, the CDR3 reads TGTGCCAGCAGCGTATCGGGACTGGCGGGACAGACCCGCTCCTACAATGAGCAGTTCTTC. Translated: CASSVSGLAGQTRSYNEQFF.

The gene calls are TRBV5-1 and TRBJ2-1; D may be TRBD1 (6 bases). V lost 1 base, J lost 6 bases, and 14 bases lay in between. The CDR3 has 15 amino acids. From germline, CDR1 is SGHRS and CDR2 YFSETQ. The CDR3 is CASSLSGQISNEQFF. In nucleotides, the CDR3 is TGCGCCAGCAGCTTGTCTGGACAGATCAGCAATGAGCAGTTCTTC.

DNA for the CDR3: TGTGCCAGCAGCCAGACTCATAAAGCTTCATATAACTATGGCTACACCTTC. It translates to CASSQTHKASYNYGYTF. The chain is built from TRBV7-9 and TRBJ1-2; D not certain. Trimming took off 5 bases at V and 1 base at J, with 20 bases between the two ends. The CDR3 has 17 residues. CDR1 SEHNR and CDR2 FQNEAQ come from the germline V gene (reference sequence).

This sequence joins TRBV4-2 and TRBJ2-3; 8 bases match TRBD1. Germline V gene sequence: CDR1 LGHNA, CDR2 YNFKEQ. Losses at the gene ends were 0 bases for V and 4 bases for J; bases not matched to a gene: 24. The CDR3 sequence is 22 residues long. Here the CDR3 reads CASSQEGRGLLSLYRLADTQYF. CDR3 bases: TGTGCCAGCAGCCAAGAAGGCAGGGGGCTTTTATCCCTCTATCGTTTGGCAGATACGCAGTATTTT.

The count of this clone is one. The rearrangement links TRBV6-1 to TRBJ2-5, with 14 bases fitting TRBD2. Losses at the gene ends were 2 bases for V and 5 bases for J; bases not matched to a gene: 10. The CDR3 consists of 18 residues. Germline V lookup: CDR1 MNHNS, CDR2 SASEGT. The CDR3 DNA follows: TGTGCCAGCAGTGAACGACTAGCGGGAGGGCCTGATAGGGAGACCCAGTACTTC. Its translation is CASSERLAGGPDRETQYF.

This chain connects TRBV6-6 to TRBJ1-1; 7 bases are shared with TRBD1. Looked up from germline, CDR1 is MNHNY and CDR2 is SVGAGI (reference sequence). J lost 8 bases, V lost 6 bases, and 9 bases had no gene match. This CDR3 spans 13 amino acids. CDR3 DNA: TGTGCCAGCAGCCACCCCTTGACAGGGGAAGCTTTCTTT. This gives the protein CASSHPLTGEAFF.

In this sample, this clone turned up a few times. The CDR3 DNA is TGTGCCAGCAGCTTTGGCTACGAGCAGTACTTC. This translates into CASSFGYEQYF. The chain employs TRBV5-4 and TRBJ2-7; D is ambiguous. Trimming pared 2 bases from V and 3 bases from J, leaving 3 bases between. Germline lookup yields CDR1 SGHNT and CDR2 YYREEE (reference sequence). This CDR3 contains 11 residues.

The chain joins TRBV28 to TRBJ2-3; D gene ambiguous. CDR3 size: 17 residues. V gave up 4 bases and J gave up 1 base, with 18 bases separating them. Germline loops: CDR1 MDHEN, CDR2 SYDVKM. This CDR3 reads CASSSLSTVAGTDTQYF. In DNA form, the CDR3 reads TGTGCCAGCAGTTCCCTCTCAACCGTCGCTGGCACAGATACGCAGTATTTT. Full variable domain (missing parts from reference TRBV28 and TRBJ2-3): DVKVTQSSRYLVKRTGEKVFLECVQDMDHENMFWYRQDPGLGLRLIYFSYDVKMKEKGDIPEGYSVSREKKERFSLILESASTNQTSMYLCASSSLSTVAGTDTQYFGPGTRLTVL.

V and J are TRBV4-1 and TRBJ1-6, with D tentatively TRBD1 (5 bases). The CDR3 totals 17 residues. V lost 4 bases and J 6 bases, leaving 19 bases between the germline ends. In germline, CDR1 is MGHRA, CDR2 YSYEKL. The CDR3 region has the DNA TGCGCCAGCAGCCTTTGGGAACCGGGGGGATCTAATTCACCCCTCCACTTT. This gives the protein CASSLWEPGGSNSPLHF.

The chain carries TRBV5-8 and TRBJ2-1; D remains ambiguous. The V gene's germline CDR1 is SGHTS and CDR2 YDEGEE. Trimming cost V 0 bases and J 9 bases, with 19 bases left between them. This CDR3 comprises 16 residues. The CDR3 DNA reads TGTGCCAGCAGCTTGGTTGCAGTAAGGGAAGTGAGTGAGCAGTTCTTC. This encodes CASSLVAVREVSEQFF. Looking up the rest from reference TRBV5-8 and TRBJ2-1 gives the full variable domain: EAGVTQSPTHLIKTRGQQATLRCSPISGHTSVYWYQQALGLGLQFLLWYDEGEERNRGNFPPRFSGRQFPNYSSELNVNALELEDSALYLCASSLVAVREVSEQFFGPGTRLTVL.

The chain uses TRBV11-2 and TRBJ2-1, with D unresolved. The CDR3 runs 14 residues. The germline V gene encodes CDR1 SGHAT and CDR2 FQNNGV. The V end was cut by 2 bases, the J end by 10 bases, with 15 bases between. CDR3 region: CASSLIGPGYEQFF. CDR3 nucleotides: TGTGCCAGCAGCTTAATCGGACCCGGGTACGAGCAGTTCTTC.

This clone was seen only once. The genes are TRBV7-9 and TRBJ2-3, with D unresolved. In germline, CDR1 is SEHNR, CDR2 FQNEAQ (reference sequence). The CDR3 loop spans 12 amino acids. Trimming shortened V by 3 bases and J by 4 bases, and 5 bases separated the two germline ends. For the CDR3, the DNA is TGTGCCAGCAGCTTCCGGCCAGATACGCAGTATTTT. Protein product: CASSFRPDTQYF.

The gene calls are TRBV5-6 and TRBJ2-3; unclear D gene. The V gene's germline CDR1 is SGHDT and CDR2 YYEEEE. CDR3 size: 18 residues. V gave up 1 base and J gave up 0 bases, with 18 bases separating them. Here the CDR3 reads CASSLPPARRTSTDTQYF. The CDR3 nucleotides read TGTGCCAGCAGCTTGCCCCCGGCCAGGCGCACTAGCACAGATACGCAGTATTTT.

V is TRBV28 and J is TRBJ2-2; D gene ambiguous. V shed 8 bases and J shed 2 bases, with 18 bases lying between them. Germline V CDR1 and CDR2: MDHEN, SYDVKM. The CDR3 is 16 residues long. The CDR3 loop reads CASSPAQSLNTGELFF. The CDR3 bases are TGTGCCAGCTCCCCCGCACAGTCCCTTAACACCGGGGAGCTGTTTTTT.

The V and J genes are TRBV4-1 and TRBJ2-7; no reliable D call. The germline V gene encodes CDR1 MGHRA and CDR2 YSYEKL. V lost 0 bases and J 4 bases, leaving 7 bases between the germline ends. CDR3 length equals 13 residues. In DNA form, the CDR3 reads TGCGCCAGCAGCCAAGATAGGACGTACGAGCAGTACTTC. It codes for CASSQDRTYEQYF.

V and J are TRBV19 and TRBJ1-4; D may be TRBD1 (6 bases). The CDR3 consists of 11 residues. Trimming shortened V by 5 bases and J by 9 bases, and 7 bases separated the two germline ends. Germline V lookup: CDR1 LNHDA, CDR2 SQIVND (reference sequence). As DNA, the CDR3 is TGTGCCAGTAGTGACAGGCAAAAACTGTTTTTT. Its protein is CASSDRQKLFF. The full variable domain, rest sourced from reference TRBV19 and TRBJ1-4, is DGGITQSPKYLFRKEGQNVTLSCEQNLNHDAMYWYRQDPGQGLRLIYYSQIVNDFQKGDIAEGYSVSREKKESFPLTVTSAQKNPTAFYLCASSDRQKLFFGSGTQLSVL.

This CDR3 reads CASSFTSGETYEQYF. CDR3 bases: TGTGCCAGCAGCTTCACTAGCGGGGAAACCTACGAGCAGTACTTC. The V and J genes are TRBV7-9 and TRBJ2-7, with 10 bases aligning to TRBD2. The CDR3 is 15 amino acids. The trim removed 3 bases at V and 2 bases at J, leaving 4 bases unmatched. Germline assignment: CDR1 SEHNR and CDR2 FQNEAQ (reference sequence).

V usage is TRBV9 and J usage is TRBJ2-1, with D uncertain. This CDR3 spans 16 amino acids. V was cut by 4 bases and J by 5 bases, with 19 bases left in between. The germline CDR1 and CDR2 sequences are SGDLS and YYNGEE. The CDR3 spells CASSSPFRKHDNEQFF. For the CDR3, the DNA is TGTGCCAGCAGCTCACCGTTTCGTAAACACGACAATGAGCAGTTCTTC.

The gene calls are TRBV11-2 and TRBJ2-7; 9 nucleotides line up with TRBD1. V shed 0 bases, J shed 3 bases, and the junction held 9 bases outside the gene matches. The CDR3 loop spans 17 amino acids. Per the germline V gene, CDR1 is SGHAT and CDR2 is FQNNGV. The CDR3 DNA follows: TGTGCCAGCAGCTTAGATCGGTCGGGACAGGGCTTCTACGAGCAGTACTTC. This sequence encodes CASSLDRSGQGFYEQYF.

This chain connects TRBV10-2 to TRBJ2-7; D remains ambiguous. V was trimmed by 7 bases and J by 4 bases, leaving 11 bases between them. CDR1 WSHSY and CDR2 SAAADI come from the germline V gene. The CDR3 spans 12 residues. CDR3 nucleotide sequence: TGCGCCAGCACCGACACAATTTACGAGCAGTACTTC. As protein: CASTDTIYEQYF.

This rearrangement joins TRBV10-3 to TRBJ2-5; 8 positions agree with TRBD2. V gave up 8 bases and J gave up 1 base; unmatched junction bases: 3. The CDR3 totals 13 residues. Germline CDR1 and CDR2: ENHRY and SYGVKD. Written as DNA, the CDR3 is TGTGCCATCGGAGCGGGGGTCCAAGAGACCCAGTACTTC. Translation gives CAIGAGVQETQYF.

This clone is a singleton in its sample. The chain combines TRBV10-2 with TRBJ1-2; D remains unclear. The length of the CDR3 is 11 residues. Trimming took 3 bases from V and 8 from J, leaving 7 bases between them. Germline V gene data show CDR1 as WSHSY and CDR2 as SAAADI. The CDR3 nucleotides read TGCGCCAGCAGTGATGGTGGGGGCTACACCTTC. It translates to CASSDGGGYTF.

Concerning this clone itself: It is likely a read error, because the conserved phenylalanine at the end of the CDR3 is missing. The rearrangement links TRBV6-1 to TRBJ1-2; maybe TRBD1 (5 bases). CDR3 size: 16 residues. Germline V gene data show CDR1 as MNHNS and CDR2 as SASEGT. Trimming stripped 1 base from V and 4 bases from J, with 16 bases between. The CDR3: CASSEDVGAILYGYTL. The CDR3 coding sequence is TGTGCCAGCAGTGAAGACGTAGGGGCCATCCTCTATGGCTACACCCTC.

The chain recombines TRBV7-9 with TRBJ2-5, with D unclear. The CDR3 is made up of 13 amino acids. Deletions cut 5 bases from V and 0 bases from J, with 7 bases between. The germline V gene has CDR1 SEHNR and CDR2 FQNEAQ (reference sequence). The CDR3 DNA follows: TGTGCCAGCAGCAGAAGGGACCAAGAGACCCAGTACTTC. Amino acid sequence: CASSRRDQETQYF.

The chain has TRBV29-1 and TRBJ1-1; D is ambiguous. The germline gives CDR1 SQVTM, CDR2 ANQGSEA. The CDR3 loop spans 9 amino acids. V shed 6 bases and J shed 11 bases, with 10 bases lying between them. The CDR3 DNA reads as TGCAGCGTCCCGGGTTGGGCTTTCTTT. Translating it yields CSVPGWAFF. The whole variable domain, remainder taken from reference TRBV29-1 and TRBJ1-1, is SAVISQKPSRDICQRGTSLTIQCQVDSQVTMMFWYRQQPGQSLTLIATANQGSEATYESGFVIDKFPISRPNLTFSTLTVSNMSPEDSSIYLCSVPGWAFFGQGTRLTVV.

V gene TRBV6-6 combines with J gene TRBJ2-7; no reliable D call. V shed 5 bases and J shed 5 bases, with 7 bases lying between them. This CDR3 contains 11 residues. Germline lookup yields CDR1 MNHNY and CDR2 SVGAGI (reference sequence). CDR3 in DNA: TGTGCCAGCAGTACGGCTCACGAGCAGTACTTC. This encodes CASSTAHEQYF.

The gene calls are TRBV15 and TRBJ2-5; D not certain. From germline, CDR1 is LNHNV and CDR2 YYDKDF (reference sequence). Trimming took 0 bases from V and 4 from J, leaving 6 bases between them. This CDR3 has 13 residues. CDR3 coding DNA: TGTGCCACCAGCAGAGATTTGGCAGAGACCCAGTACTTC. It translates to CATSRDLAETQYF.

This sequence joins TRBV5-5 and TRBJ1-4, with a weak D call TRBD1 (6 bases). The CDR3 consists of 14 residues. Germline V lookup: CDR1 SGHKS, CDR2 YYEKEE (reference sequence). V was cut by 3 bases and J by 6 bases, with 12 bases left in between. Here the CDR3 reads CASSSEYRDEKLFF. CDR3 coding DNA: TGTGCCAGCAGCTCAGAGTACAGGGATGAAAAACTGTTTTTT.

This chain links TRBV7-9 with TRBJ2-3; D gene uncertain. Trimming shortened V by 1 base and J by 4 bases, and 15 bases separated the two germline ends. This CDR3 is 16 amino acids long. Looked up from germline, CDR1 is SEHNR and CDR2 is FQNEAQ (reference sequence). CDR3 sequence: CASSLERTGWADTQYF. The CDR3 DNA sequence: TGTGCCAGCAGCTTAGAGAGAACGGGTTGGGCAGATACGCAGTATTTT.

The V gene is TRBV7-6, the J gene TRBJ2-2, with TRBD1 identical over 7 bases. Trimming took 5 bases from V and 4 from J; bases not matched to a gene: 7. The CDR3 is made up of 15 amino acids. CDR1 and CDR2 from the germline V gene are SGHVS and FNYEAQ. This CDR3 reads CASSGPGQSTGELFF. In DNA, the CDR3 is TGTGCCAGCAGCGGTCCGGGACAGAGCACCGGGGAGCTGTTTTTT.